This T cell receptor (beta chain) was captured by sequencing in a study of CD8+ T cells in alopecia areata. This clone has only a few counts. Documented treatment: oral pan-JAK inhibitor, 5-10 mg twice daily. CDR1 is SGHDN, CDR2 FVKESK, per germline. The germline V and J ends were trimmed by 4 bases and 3 bases, with 9 bases remaining between them. There are 13 residues in the CDR3. Reverse transcribed after extraction, RNA yielded cDNA as the sequencing template. Assay: immunoSEQ multiplex PCR; the TCRdb copy retains only in-frame clones and omits some. This table holds 150,000 to 200,000 clones, approximately 55% found once.

The J gene is TRBJ1-2, the V gene TRBV14; TRBD1 might be the D (5 bases). The TCR was taken from a human donor with alopecia areata. The source material was CD8+ T cells sorted from blood, sampled at week 24, from a patient treated with tofacitinib. The CDR3 DNA follows: TGTGCCAGCAGCCCCAGGGCCGACTATGGCTACACCTTC. This gives the protein CASSPRADYGYTF.